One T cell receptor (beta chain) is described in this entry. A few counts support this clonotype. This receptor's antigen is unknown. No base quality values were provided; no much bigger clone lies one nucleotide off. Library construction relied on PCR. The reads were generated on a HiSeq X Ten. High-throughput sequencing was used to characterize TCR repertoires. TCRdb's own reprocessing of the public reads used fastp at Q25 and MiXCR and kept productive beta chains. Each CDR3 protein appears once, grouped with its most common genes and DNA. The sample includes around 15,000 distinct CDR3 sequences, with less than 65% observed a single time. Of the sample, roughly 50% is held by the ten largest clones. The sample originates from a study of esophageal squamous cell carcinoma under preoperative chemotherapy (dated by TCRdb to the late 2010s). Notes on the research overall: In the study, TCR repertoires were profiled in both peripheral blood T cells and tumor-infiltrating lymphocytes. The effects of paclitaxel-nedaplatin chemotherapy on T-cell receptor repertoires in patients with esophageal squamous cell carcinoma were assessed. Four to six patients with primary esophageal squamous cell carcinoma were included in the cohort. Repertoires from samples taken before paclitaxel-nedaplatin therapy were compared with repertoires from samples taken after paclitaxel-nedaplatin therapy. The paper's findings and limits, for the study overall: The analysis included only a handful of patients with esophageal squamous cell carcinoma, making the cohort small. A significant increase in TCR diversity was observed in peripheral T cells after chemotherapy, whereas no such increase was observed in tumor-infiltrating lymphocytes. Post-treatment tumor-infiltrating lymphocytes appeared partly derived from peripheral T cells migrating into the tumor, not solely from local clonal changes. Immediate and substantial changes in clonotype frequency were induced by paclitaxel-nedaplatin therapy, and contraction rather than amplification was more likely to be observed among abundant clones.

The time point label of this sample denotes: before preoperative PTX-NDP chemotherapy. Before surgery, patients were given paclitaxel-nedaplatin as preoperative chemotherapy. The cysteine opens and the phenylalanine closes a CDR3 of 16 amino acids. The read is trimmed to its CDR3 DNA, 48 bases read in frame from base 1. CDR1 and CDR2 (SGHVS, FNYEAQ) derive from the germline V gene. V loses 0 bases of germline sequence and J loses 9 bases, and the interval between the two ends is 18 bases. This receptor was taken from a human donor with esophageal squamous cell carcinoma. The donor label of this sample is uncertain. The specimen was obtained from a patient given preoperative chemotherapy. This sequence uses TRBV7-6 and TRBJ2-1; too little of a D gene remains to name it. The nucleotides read TGTGCCAGCAGCTTAGCCGAGCGAATCCCCTCTTCTGAGCAGTTCTTC. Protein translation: CASSLAERIPSSEQFF.